These T cell receptor beta chains were read from a single sample in a study of CD4 and CD8 cells across lung adenocarcinoma regions. TCRdb processed the PCR reads anew with MiXCR; each CDR3 protein has one entry. Of about 19,000 distinct CDR3 sequences listed, 50% to 55% are singletons. Sequencing was performed on CD8+ T cells from the center of a lung tumor. These receptors were taken from a female donor with lung adenocarcinoma. The CD4 and CD8 labels of this study may be unreliable. The CDR3 runs from the conserved cysteine through the conserved F or W. D genes are given only for firm matches. For some rows the clone size is stated as once, few or many, or as a class when expanded; others skip it.

CASSSPGLSGTYMQFF,TGTGCCAGCAGCTCTCCGGGGCTTAGCGGGACTTATATGCAGTTCTTC,TRBJ2-1,TRBD2,.,TRBV27
CASSEGLAGGFYNEQFF,TGTGCCAGCAGTGAAGGTTTAGCGGGGGGTTTTTACAATGAGCAGTTCTTC,TRBJ2-1,TRBD2,.,TRBV6-1
CAISDRVSDEQYF,TGTGCCATCAGCGACAGGGTTAGCGACGAGCAGTACTTC,TRBJ2-7,TRBD1,many,TRBV10-3
CAGSWTSGKDTQYF,TGTGCGGGCAGTTGGACAAGTGGCAAAGATACCCAGTATTTT,TRBJ2-3,.,.,TRBV27
CASSQVSFKASPGELFF,TGTGCCAGCAGCCAAGTATCTTTCAAGGCTAGCCCCGGGGAGCTGTTTTTT,TRBJ2-2,.,.,TRBV3-1
CASSSPTGYNEQFF,TGTGCCAGCAGTTCACCGACAGGTTACAATGAGCAGTTCTTC,TRBJ2-1,.,.,TRBV6-5
CASSYLKRGRGGTEEQYF,TGTGCCAGCAGTTACCTAAAACGGGGGAGGGGGGGTACAGAGGAGCAGTATTTT,TRBJ2-3,.,once,TRBV6-5
CASSPGSGKGETQYF,TGCGCCAGCAGCCCTGGGAGCGGGAAGGGAGAGACCCAGTACTTC,TRBJ2-5,TRBD2,.,TRBV5-1
CASRTGFQYTDTQYF,TGTGCCAGCAGGACGGGATTTCAATACACAGATACGCAGTATTTT,TRBJ2-3,.,few,TRBV27
CASRGDSGANVLTF,TGTGCCAGCCGAGGTGACTCTGGGGCCAACGTCCTGACTTTC,TRBJ2-6,.,.,TRBV27
CASSPHGGRDQKIQYF,TGTGCCAGCAGCCCCCACGGGGGCCGGGACCAAAAGATCCAGTACTTC,TRBJ2-5,.,.,TRBV6-1
CASSFPGAYNEQFF,TGTGCCAGCAGCTTTCCCGGGGCCTACAATGAGCAGTTCTTC,TRBJ2-1,.,many,TRBV7-2
CASSNDHMDGYTF,TGCGCCAGCAGTAACGATCACATGGACGGCTACACCTTC,TRBJ1-2,.,.,TRBV10-2
CASQFRTSGLPSDTDTQYF,TGTGCCAGCCAATTTCGGACTAGCGGGCTCCCGTCAGACACAGATACGCAGTATTTT,TRBJ2-3,TRBD2,.,TRBV6-2/TRBV6-3
CASSGNRGRITGELFF,TGTGCCAGCAGCGGGAACAGGGGGCGTATAACCGGGGAGCTGTTTTTT,TRBJ2-2,TRBD1,.,TRBV9
CASSYSEAAGELFF,TGTGCCAGCAGTTACTCTGAGGCGGCCGGGGAGCTGTTTTTT,TRBJ2-2,.,few,TRBV6-5
CASSLTGVGTDTQYF,TGTGCCAGCAGTCTTACGGGAGTGGGTACAGATACGCAGTATTTT,TRBJ2-3,.,.,TRBV27
CASSYSGVNEQFF,TGTGCCAGCAGTTATTCCGGGGTGAATGAGCAGTTCTTC,TRBJ2-1,.,many,TRBV6-2/TRBV6-3
CASSRLREGPVETQYF,TGTGCCAGCAGCCGACTTAGGGAGGGCCCGGTGGAGACCCAGTACTTC,TRBJ2-5,TRBD2,few,TRBV12-3/TRBV12-4
CASSSGQGDYGYTF,TGTGCCAGCAGCTCGGGACAGGGCGACTATGGCTACACCTTC,TRBJ1-2,TRBD1,few,TRBV5-8
CASRVLGGREQDTQYF,TGTGCCAGCAGGGTACTCGGGGGCCGTGAGCAAGATACGCAGTACTTT,TRBJ2-5,.,.,TRBV11-1
CASSLGLAGGPNTGEQFF,TGTGCCAGCAGTTTAGGGCTAGCGGGAGGGCCGAACACAGGTGAGCAGTTCTTC,TRBJ2-1,TRBD2,.,TRBV6-5
CASSYLTGTGSYEQYF,TGTGCCAGCAGTTACCTGACTGGGACAGGGTCCTACGAGCAGTACTTC,TRBJ2-7,TRBD1,few,TRBV6-5